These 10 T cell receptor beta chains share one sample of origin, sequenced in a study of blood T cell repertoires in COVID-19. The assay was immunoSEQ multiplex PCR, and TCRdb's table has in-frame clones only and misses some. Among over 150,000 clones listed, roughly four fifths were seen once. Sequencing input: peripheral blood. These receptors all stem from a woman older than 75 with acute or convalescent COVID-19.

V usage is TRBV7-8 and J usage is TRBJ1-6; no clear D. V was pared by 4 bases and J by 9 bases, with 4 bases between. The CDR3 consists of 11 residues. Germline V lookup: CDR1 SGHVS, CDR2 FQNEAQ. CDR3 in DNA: TGTGCCAGCAGCTCCGGTTCACCCCTCCACTTT. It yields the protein CASSSGSPLHF.

The CDR3 region is CASSLGQKNQPQHF. Written as DNA, the CDR3 is TGCGCCAGCAGCTTGGGACAGAAAAATCAGCCCCAGCATTTT. The V gene is TRBV5-1, the J gene TRBJ1-5, with D possibly TRBD1 on 5 matching bases. The CDR3 totals 14 residues. The V end lost 0 bases, the J end lost 4 bases, and 8 bases lay between the germline ends. CDR1 is SGHRS and CDR2 is YFSETQ in the germline V gene.

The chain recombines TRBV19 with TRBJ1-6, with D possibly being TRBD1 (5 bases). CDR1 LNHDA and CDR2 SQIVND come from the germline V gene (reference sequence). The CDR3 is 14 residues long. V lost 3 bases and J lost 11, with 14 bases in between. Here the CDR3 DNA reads TGTGCCAGTAGTATCAGGGAAGCCAACCCACCCCTCCACTTT. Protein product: CASSIREANPPLHF.

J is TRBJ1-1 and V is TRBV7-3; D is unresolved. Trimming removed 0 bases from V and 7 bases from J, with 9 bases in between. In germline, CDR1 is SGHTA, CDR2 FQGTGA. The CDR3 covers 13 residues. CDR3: CASSLTGSDEAFF. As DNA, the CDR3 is TGTGCCAGCAGCTTAACAGGGAGTGATGAAGCTTTCTTT.

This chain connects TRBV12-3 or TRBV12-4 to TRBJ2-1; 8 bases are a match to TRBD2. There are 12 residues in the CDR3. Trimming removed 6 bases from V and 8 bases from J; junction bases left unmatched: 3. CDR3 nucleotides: TGTGCCAGCAGCCCCGGGGGGGATGAGCAGTTCTTC. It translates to CASSPGGDEQFF.

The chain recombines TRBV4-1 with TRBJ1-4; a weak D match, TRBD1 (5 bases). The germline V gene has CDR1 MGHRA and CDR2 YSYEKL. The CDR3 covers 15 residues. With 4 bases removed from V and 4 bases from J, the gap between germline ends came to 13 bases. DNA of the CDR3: TGCGCCAGCAGCCTCACTGGGGCAGGTAATGAAAAACTGTTTTTT. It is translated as CASSLTGAGNEKLFF.

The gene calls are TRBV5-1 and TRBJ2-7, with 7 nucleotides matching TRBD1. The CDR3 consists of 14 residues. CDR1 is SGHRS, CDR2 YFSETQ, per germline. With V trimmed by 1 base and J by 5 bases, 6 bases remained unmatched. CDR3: CASSLNRGSDEQYF. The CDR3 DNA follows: TGCGCCAGCAGCTTGAACAGGGGTAGCGACGAGCAGTACTTC.

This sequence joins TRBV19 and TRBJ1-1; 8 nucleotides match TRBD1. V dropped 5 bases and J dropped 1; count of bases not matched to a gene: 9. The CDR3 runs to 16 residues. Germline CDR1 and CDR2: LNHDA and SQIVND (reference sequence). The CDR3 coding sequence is TGTGCCAGTAGTCCCATCTGGACAGGGCAGAACACTGAAGCTTTCTTT. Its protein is CASSPIWTGQNTEAFF.

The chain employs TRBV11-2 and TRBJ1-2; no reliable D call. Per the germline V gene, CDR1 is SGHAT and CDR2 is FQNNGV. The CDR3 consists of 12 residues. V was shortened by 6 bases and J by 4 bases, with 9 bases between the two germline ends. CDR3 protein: CASRGSAYGYTF. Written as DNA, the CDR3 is TGTGCCAGCAGAGGAAGCGCCTATGGCTACACCTTC. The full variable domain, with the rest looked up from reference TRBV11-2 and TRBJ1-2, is EAGVAQSPRYKIIEKRQSVAFWCNPISGHATLYWYQQILGQGPKLLIQFQNNGVVDDSQLPKDRFSAERLKGVDSTLKIQPAKLEDSAVYLCASRGSAYGYTFGSGTRLTVV.

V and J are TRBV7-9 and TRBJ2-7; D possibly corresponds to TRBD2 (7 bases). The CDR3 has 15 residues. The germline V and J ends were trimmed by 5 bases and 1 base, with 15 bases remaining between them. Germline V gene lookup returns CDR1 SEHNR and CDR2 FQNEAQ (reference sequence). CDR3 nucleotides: TGTGCCAGCAGCGCAACAGGGAGGGTTTCCTACGAGCAGTACTTC. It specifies CASSATGRVSYEQYF.